This TCR beta chain was obtained from a study of T cells in localized non-small cell lung cancer. General study findings and limits: Patients showing higher blood T cell density tended to see longer overall survival. Sequencing was limited to one tumor region, leaving the possibility of heterogeneity open. For the top 100 tumor clones, a median roughly 53 also appeared in adjacent lung.

This table comes from immunoSEQ multiplex PCR, and its TCRdb copy is limited to in-frame clones, with some not included. The table includes 20,000 to 30,000 clones, less than 90% detected once. Germline V gene lookup returns CDR1 SGHDT and CDR2 YYEEEE. The CDR3 consists of 14 residues. Trimming took 3 bases from V and 4 from J, leaving 11 bases between them. As to this clone: Its antigen remains unidentified.

The sample consisted of peripheral blood, taken before any cancer treatment. The rearrangement uses TRBV5-6 and TRBJ1-5, with D possibly matching TRBD1 (6 bases). The clonotype comes from a male donor aged 60 or over with stage I squamous cell lung carcinoma. Here the CDR3 DNA reads TGTGCCAGCAGCTCCCGGGACATTAATCAGCCCCAGCATTTT. This translates into CASSSRDINQPQHF.